These 30 T cell receptor beta chains originate from one sample sequenced in a study of shared clonotypes between healthy human individuals. Clones were sequenced by immunoSEQ multiplex PCR, and TCRdb holds only the in-frame ones, with some missing. The sample carries roughly 770,000 clones, approximately 96% recorded once. Terminally differentiated effector memory CD45RA+ cells were excluded from the naive CD8 cells, which were CD45RO-negative and positively selected for CCR7. Sequencing input: naive CD8+ T cells sorted from blood. The receptor source for this set is a man aged 30 to 39 in good health.

The chain links TRBV7-8 to TRBJ1-2; D is possibly TRBD1 (5 bases). The V gene lost 2 bases and the J gene lost 8 bases, with 21 bases spanning the gap. Looked up from germline, CDR1 is SGHVS and CDR2 is FQNEAQ. The CDR3 totals 16 residues. Written as DNA, the CDR3 is TGTGCCAGCAGCTTAATCGTGGCGCCGAGGGACCCGGGCTACACCTTC. Translating gives CASSLIVAPRDPGYTF.

This chain connects TRBV29-1 to TRBJ2-1; TRBD2 is a possible D gene (7 bases). Trimming cost V 1 base and J 8 bases, with 15 bases left between them. This CDR3 region has 14 residues. CDR1 and CDR2 from the germline V gene are SQVTM and ANQGSEA. CDR3 DNA sequence: TGCAGCGTTGAAGGCCGGGGGGCGAGGTATGAGCAGTTCTTC. As protein: CSVEGRGARYEQFF.

V gene TRBV14 combines with J gene TRBJ2-3; the D call may be TRBD1 or TRBD2 (5 bases each). The CDR3 contains 15 residues. CDR1 and CDR2 (germline): SGHDN, FVKESK. Between the trimmed V and J ends, which lost 7 bases and 1 base, there was a span of 15 bases. The CDR3 bases are TGTGCCAGCAACCGAGGGGAGTTACGCACAGATACGCAGTATTTT. The encoded protein is CASNRGELRTDTQYF.

The table lists this clone with a count of one. The chain joins TRBV14 to TRBJ2-3, with a weak D call TRBD1 (6 bases). Trimming stripped 4 bases from V and 10 bases from J, with 21 bases between. This CDR3 spans 15 amino acids. Germline-derived CDR1 and CDR2 are SGHDN and FVKESK. The CDR3 DNA reads as TGTGCCAGCAGCCGGGGACAAAACTTGATATTTGCGCAGTATTTT. Protein: CASSRGQNLIFAQYF.

The chain uses TRBV11-2 and TRBJ2-1; possibly TRBD2 for D (6 bases). V was trimmed by 7 bases and J by 6 bases, leaving 19 bases between them. The germline CDR1 and CDR2 sequences are SGHAT and FQNNGV. The CDR3 covers 15 residues. Here the CDR3 DNA reads TGTGCCAGCATCCTTTCCCGGGGAGCGGGCAATGAGCAGTTCTTC. Protein sequence: CASILSRGAGNEQFF.

This chain uses TRBV10-2 with TRBJ2-7, with D perhaps being TRBD1 or TRBD2 (5 bases each). Trimming pared 3 bases from V and 8 bases from J, leaving 8 bases between. Looked up from germline, CDR1 is WSHSY and CDR2 is SAAADI. The CDR3 consists of 11 residues. CDR3 in amino acids: CASSDWDQQYF. DNA for the CDR3: TGCGCCAGCAGTGACTGGGACCAGCAGTACTTC.

V and J are TRBV7-9 and TRBJ2-1, with TRBD1 identical over 8 bases. CDR3 size: 17 residues. Trimming cost V 4 bases and J 2 bases; bases outside gene matches: 10. The germline gives CDR1 SEHNR, CDR2 FQNEAQ (reference sequence). CDR3 region: CASSSVAGGPTYNEQFF. Written as DNA, the CDR3 is TGTGCCAGCAGCTCAGTCGCAGGGGGCCCGACCTACAATGAGCAGTTCTTC.

The chain joins TRBV11-2 to TRBJ1-2, with D uncertain. Trimming shortened V by 0 bases and J by 8 bases, and 13 bases separated the two germline ends. The CDR3 is 14 residues long. Germline V gene sequence: CDR1 SGHAT, CDR2 FQNNGV. CDR3 bases: TGTGCCAGCAGCTTAGATGGACCCGTCGGCGGCTACACCTTC. Amino acids: CASSLDGPVGGYTF.

Only a few counts were recorded for this clone. This rearrangement joins TRBV13 to TRBJ2-1; 9 bases match TRBD2. The CDR3 contains 15 residues. V lost 4 bases, J lost 4 bases, and 5 bases stayed unmatched. Looked up from germline, CDR1 is PRHDT and CDR2 is FYEKMQ (reference sequence). This chain's CDR3 is CASSSPSGAYNEQFF. The CDR3 DNA sequence: TGTGCCAGCAGCTCTCCTAGCGGGGCGTACAATGAGCAGTTCTTC.

The chain couples TRBV11-2 to TRBJ2-7, with 10 bases matching TRBD1. CDR3 size: 17 residues. Germline assignment: CDR1 SGHAT and CDR2 FQNNGV. The ends lost 2 bases at V and 4 bases at J; junction bases unmatched: 11. In DNA, the CDR3 is TGTGCCAGCAGCTTATCGAGGCTGGACAGGGGGTTGTACGAGCAGTACTTC. It codes for CASSLSRLDRGLYEQYF.

The rearrangement joins TRBV29-1 to TRBJ2-5; maybe TRBD2 (6 bases). CDR1 is SQVTM, CDR2 ANQGSEA, per germline. Trimming removed 4 bases from V and 5 bases from J, with 14 bases in between. The CDR3 contains 13 residues. The CDR3: CSVVALAVETQYF. DNA for the CDR3: TGCAGCGTTGTGGCACTAGCTGTGGAGACCCAGTACTTC.

The chain links TRBV5-1 to TRBJ2-5, with D maybe TRBD1 (6 bases). V was pared by 4 bases and J by 2 bases, with 15 bases between. CDR3 size: 15 residues. CDR1 SGHRS and CDR2 YFSETQ come from the germline V gene. CDR3 nucleotide sequence: TGCGCCAGCAGCCCCCGAAATGACAGGCAAGAGACCCAGTACTTC. Encoded protein: CASSPRNDRQETQYF.

CDR3 nucleotides: TGCGCCAGCGCTAACCCAACCCCGGGACCCAATCAACAAGAGACCCAGTACTTC. Amino acids: CASANPTPGPNQQETQYF. The rearrangement links TRBV4-1 to TRBJ2-5; D possibly matches TRBD1 or TRBD2 (5 bases each). This CDR3 comprises 18 residues. Per the germline V gene, CDR1 is MGHRA and CDR2 is YSYEKL. Trimming cost V 8 bases and J 2 bases, with 27 bases left between them.

In nucleotides, the CDR3 is TGTGCCAGCAGCCCCGGGCCAGCCTCCTACGAGCAGTACTTC. It specifies CASSPGPASYEQYF. The J gene is TRBJ2-7, the V gene TRBV5-6; D not certain. With 4 bases removed from V and 0 bases from J, the gap between germline ends came to 11 bases. CDR1 is SGHDT, CDR2 YYEEEE, per germline. CDR3 size: 14 residues. The full variable domain, its missing parts supplied by reference TRBV5-6 and TRBJ2-7, is DAGVTQSPTHLIKTRGQQVTLRCSPKSGHDTVSWYQQALGQGPQFIFQYYEEEERQRGNFPDRFSGHQFPNYSSELNVNALLLGDSALYLCASSPGPASYEQYFGPGTRLTVT.

V and J are TRBV5-1 and TRBJ1-1, with D unresolved. Germline assignment: CDR1 SGHRS and CDR2 YFSETQ. Trimming stripped 4 bases from V and 1 base from J, with 11 bases between. This CDR3 is built from 14 residues. The CDR3 DNA reads TGCGCCAGCAGCCTACAGCAGCAGAACACTGAAGCTTTCTTT. Its translation: CASSLQQQNTEAFF.

The CDR3 coding sequence is TGTGCCAGCAGCGAAGTGGGGGGATCCGGGCCTGGAAACACCATATATTTT. This translates into CASSEVGGSGPGNTIYF. The chain has TRBV7-9 and TRBJ1-3; D is possibly TRBD1 (5 bases). CDR3 size: 17 residues. Looked up from germline, CDR1 is SEHNR and CDR2 is FQNEAQ (reference sequence). Trimming pared 5 bases from V and 2 bases from J, leaving 19 bases between.

The genes are TRBV6-6 and TRBJ2-7; 8 nucleotides match TRBD1. This CDR3 contains 10 residues. Losses at the gene ends were 8 bases for V and 12 bases for J; bases not matched to a gene: 6. Germline V gene sequence: CDR1 MNHNY, CDR2 SVGAGI (reference sequence). The CDR3 DNA is TGTGCCAGCGGACCCGGGACAGGGTACTTC. Translating it yields CASGPGTGYF.

This chain joins TRBV10-3 and TRBJ2-7; possibly TRBD1 for D (5 bases). Germline V gene data show CDR1 as ENHRY and CDR2 as SYGVKD. CDR3 length equals 15 residues. Trimming took 2 bases from V and 1 from J, leaving 12 bases between them. CDR3 in amino acids: CAISETDSLSYEQYF. CDR3 nucleotides: TGTGCCATCAGTGAGACCGACAGCTTGTCCTACGAGCAGTACTTC.

The chain links TRBV19 to TRBJ2-1, with 8 positions matching TRBD2. The CDR3 is 14 residues long. CDR1 and CDR2 (germline): LNHDA, SQIVND (reference sequence). Trimming cost V 5 bases and J 7 bases; bases outside gene matches: 7. CDR3 protein: CASSVTSEGNEQFF. As DNA, the CDR3 is TGTGCCAGTAGTGTGACTAGCGAGGGGAATGAGCAGTTCTTC.

The rearrangement joins TRBV5-4 to TRBJ1-1, with D uncertain. The CDR3 runs to 13 residues. The V and J ends lost 2 bases and 1 base respectively, with 6 bases between them. Per germline, CDR1 SGHNT and CDR2 YYREEE (reference sequence). CDR3 DNA: TGTGCCAGCAGCTTCACACCGAACACTGAAGCTTTCTTT. Encoded protein: CASSFTPNTEAFF.

J is TRBJ1-3 and V is TRBV7-8; perhaps TRBD1 as D (6 bases). The V end lost 5 bases, the J end lost 2 bases, and 16 bases lay between the germline ends. The CDR3 consists of 16 residues. Germline CDR1 reads SGHVS; CDR2 reads FQNEAQ. The CDR3 sequence: CASSPDGWTAGNTIYF. Written as DNA, the CDR3 is TGTGCCAGCAGCCCAGACGGTTGGACAGCTGGAAACACCATATATTTT.

The chain joins TRBV12-5 to TRBJ2-7; no clear D. Trimming took off 0 bases at V and 5 bases at J, with 11 bases between the two ends. There are 14 residues in the CDR3. Germline loops: CDR1 LGHNT, CDR2 FRNRAP. CDR3 loop: CASGLVLQRHEQYF. CDR3 bases: TGTGCTAGTGGTTTGGTCCTACAACGGCACGAGCAGTACTTC.

In DNA form, the CDR3 reads TGTGCCAGCAGCCTCGTAAGCACAGATACGCAGTATTTT. Translation: CASSLVSTDTQYF. The chain recombines TRBV9 with TRBJ2-3; D unclear. Per germline, CDR1 SGDLS and CDR2 YYNGEE. The CDR3 runs to 13 residues. Trimming removed 4 bases from V and 0 bases from J, with 6 bases in between.

Worth noting for this clone: Because the CDR3's place on the DNA is in doubt, the DNA is left out and the CDR3 is given as listed by TCRdb. The V call is TRBV10-3, the J call TRBJ2-7. Germline lookup yields CDR1 ENHRY and CDR2 SYGVKD. 15 amino acids form the CDR3, both terminal residues included. CDR3 protein: CAISESGAFGAGSSF.

The CDR3: CASSTGALGLTAGVYYNEQFF. CDR3 nucleotide sequence: TGTGCCAGCAGTACCGGGGCCCTCGGTTTGACGGCGGGAGTTTACTACAATGAGCAGTTCTTC. The chain uses TRBV2 and TRBJ2-1; 7 bases map to TRBD2. The CDR3 has 21 amino acids. After removal of 5 bases from V and 3 bases from J, the junction contained 25 bases not matched to a gene. Germline-derived CDR1 and CDR2 are SNHLY and FYNNEI.

J is TRBJ1-3 and V is TRBV4-1; D is unresolved. The CDR3 is made up of 14 amino acids. V lost 2 bases, J lost 2 bases, and 7 bases lay in between. The germline gives CDR1 MGHRA, CDR2 YSYEKL. CDR3 residues: CASSQRFPGNTIYF. In DNA, the CDR3 is TGCGCCAGCAGCCAACGATTCCCTGGAAACACCATATATTTT.

This chain connects TRBV7-9 to TRBJ2-3; possibly TRBD2 for D (5 bases). The V end was cut by 4 bases, the J end by 2 bases, with 13 bases between. From germline, CDR1 is SEHNR and CDR2 FQNEAQ (reference sequence). This CDR3 is 15 amino acids long. The CDR3 sequence: CASSYPKRNTDTQYF. For the CDR3, the DNA is TGTGCCAGCAGCTACCCGAAGCGGAACACAGATACGCAGTATTTT.

The chain joins TRBV27 to TRBJ2-7; no clear D. The germline gives CDR1 MNHEY, CDR2 SMNVEV (reference sequence). V gave up 3 bases and J gave up 3 bases, with 12 bases separating them. This CDR3 comprises 14 residues. In DNA form, the CDR3 reads TGTGCCAGCAGTTTCAGTGGGCCAATCTACGAGCAGTACTTC. Its protein product is CASSFSGPIYEQYF.

A single count supports this clone. This rearrangement joins TRBV7-9 to TRBJ2-3, with a tentative D call TRBD1 (5 bases). The germline CDR1 and CDR2 sequences are SEHNR and FQNEAQ (reference sequence). V was cut by 1 base and J by 1 base, with 9 bases left in between. The CDR3 covers 15 residues. The CDR3 region has the DNA TGTGCCAGCAGCTTAGTACAGGCCGGCACAGATACGCAGTATTTT. Its translation: CASSLVQAGTDTQYF.

This rearrangement joins TRBV30 to TRBJ2-7; D not certain. The CDR3 extends over 13 amino acids. The V end was cut by 3 bases, the J end by 5 bases, with 14 bases between. Per the germline V gene, CDR1 is GTSNPN and CDR2 is SVGIG (reference sequence). The CDR3 region has the DNA TGTGCCTGGAGAGAAATTGGCGCTCACGAGCAGTACTTC. This encodes CAWREIGAHEQYF.